This T cell receptor (beta chain) appears in the sequencing data of a study of blood T cells in healthy people across ages. This clonotype was seen a handful of times. A second PCR of about 6 to 11 cycles used a sample-barcoded 5' primer and a J-beta primer mix. Carrying 12 random nucleotides, a template-switch adaptor labeled each individual cDNA molecule. TCRdb itself ran the 5' RACE reads through MiXCR, one entry per CDR3 protein. This table holds 750,000 to 1,000,000 distinct CDR3 sequences, 25% to 30% found once. Germline-derived CDR1 and CDR2 are SGHRS and YFSETQ. This CDR3 contains 15 residues. Germline trimming cut 4 bases from V and 0 bases from J; bases unmatched to any gene: 6. In each sample, at least 7 million PBMCs were isolated. These data were likewise used in another study, on T cells of mothers and their children. According to that study: Overlap measured in related mother-child pairs was slightly, non-significantly higher than in unrelated pairs.

This chain links TRBV5-1 with TRBJ2-7; 8 positions agree with TRBD1. The source material was blood. The receptor's source is a woman aged 40-49 years in good health. The chain's CDR3 is CASSVQGDSSYEQYF. In DNA form, the CDR3 reads TGCGCCAGCAGCGTACAGGGGGATTCCTCCTACGAGCAGTACTTC.